Presented here are 9 T cell receptor beta chains from one specimen sequenced in a study of blood T cell repertoires in COVID-19. The data were produced by immunoSEQ multiplex PCR, yet TCRdb's version contains in-frame clones alone and is incomplete. The sample contains roughly 300,000 clones, approximately 93% of which appear only once. Sequences were obtained from peripheral blood. Source of these receptors: a woman between 25 and 40 years old with COVID-19, enrolled during active disease.

The CDR3 DNA follows: TGTGCCAGCAGTTTAGAGCTATACACTGAAGCTTTCTTT. Amino acid sequence: CASSLELYTEAFF. This rearrangement joins TRBV27 to TRBJ1-1; D not resolved. Germline values: CDR1 MNHEY, CDR2 SMNVEV (reference sequence). There are 13 residues in the CDR3. Trimming took 2 bases from V and 3 from J, leaving 7 bases between them.

The V gene is TRBV19, the J gene TRBJ2-1, with 11 bases that match TRBD2. The germline gives CDR1 LNHDA, CDR2 SQIVND (reference sequence). V shed 2 bases and J 7 bases; nucleotides not matched to a gene: 4. This CDR3 region has 15 residues. CDR3 nucleotides: TGTGCCAGTAGTATAACTAGCGGGAGTATTAATGAGCAGTTCTTC. As protein: CASSITSGSINEQFF.

The chain combines TRBV7-2 with TRBJ1-6; 10 positions match TRBD1. CDR1 and CDR2 (germline): SGHTA, FQGNSA. This CDR3 spans 15 amino acids. After removal of 5 bases from V and 7 bases from J, the junction contained 5 bases not matched to a gene. The CDR3 region has the DNA TGTGCCAGCAGCCTAGACAGGGGGCAAAATTCACCCCTCCACTTT. It is translated as CASSLDRGQNSPLHF.

This rearrangement joins TRBV28 to TRBJ1-4; D is ambiguous. This CDR3 is 12 amino acids long. Trimming took off 6 bases at V and 13 bases at J, with 15 bases between the two ends. Looked up from germline, CDR1 is MDHEN and CDR2 is SYDVKM. In DNA, the CDR3 is TGTGCCAGCAGGATAGTTGGCGGAGGACTGTTTTTT. Its protein product is CASRIVGGGLFF.

V usage is TRBV6-1 and J usage is TRBJ1-5, with TRBD1 identical over 9 bases. The CDR3 has 15 residues. Germline CDR1 and CDR2: MNHNS and SASEGT. V was clipped by 1 base and J by 5 bases; unmatched bases: 3. Here the CDR3 DNA reads TGTGCCAGCAGTGAAGACTGGACAGGGGATCAGCCCCAGCATTTT. It yields the protein CASSEDWTGDQPQHF.

The V and J genes are TRBV2 and TRBJ2-3; 10 bases map to TRBD1. Per germline, CDR1 SNHLY and CDR2 FYNNEI. There are 13 residues in the CDR3. The V segment lost 7 bases and the J segment 8 bases; nucleotides outside the gene matches: 6. The CDR3 coding sequence is TGTGCCAGCACTTCGGGACAGGGGACTACGCAGTATTTT. This translates into CASTSGQGTTQYF.

CDR3 bases: TGTGCCAGCAGCCAACTAGGACAGGGGACTAGCGGGACTAGCACAGATACGCAGTATTTT. As protein: CASSQLGQGTSGTSTDTQYF. This sequence joins TRBV4-2 and TRBJ2-3; TRBD2 agrees at 13 bases. J lost 0 bases, V lost 2 bases, and 11 bases had no gene match. The CDR3 length is 20 residues. Per the germline V gene, CDR1 is LGHNA and CDR2 is YNFKEQ.

The CDR3, as DNA: TGTGCCAGCAGTTACCTACTAGCGATTAGCACAGATACGCAGTATTTT. It encodes CASSYLLAISTDTQYF. The chain uses TRBV28 and TRBJ2-3; 7 nucleotides match TRBD2. The CDR3 consists of 16 residues. The V gene end was trimmed by 4 bases and the J gene end by 0 bases; junction bases not matched to a gene: 7. Germline CDR1 is MDHEN and CDR2 is SYDVKM.

Note on this clone: The same CDR3 arises from other DNA sequences in this sample as well. The chain carries TRBV5-1 and TRBJ2-2, with unresolved D. Germline V gene lookup returns CDR1 SGHRS and CDR2 YFSETQ. The CDR3 has 14 residues. V lost 0 bases to trimming and J lost 1 base, with 4 bases between them. This CDR3 reads CASSLGLNTGELFF. The CDR3 DNA reads as TGCGCCAGCAGCTTGGGACTGAACACCGGGGAGCTGTTTTTT. The entire variable domain, with the rest obtained from reference TRBV5-1 and TRBJ2-2, is as follows: KAGVTQTPRYLIKTRGQQVTLSCSPISGHRSVSWYQQTPGQGLQFLFEYFSETQRNKGNFPGRFSGRQFSNSRSEMNVSTLELGDSALYLCASSLGLNTGELFFGEGSRLTVL.